This is a list of T cell receptor beta chains from one sample in a study of T cell changes during pregnancy in multiple sclerosis. Profiled with immunoSEQ multiplex PCR; TCRdb holds only in-frame clones, not every one. The sample lists some 68,000 clones, 92% occurring once. Sequenced material: peripheral blood, taken in the second trimester of pregnancy. These receptors all stem from a female donor in good health, enrolled as a control in a pregnancy study. Each CDR3 is given with its conserved first and last residue. Fields, in order: clone size, D gene, J gene, V gene, CDR3 DNA, CDR3 protein. A D gene is named only where the DNA matches it firmly. Not every row has a clone size; where given, it reads once, few, many or a size class.

clone_size: .; d_call: TRBD2; j_call: TRBJ2-2; v_call: TRBV7-2; cdr3_nt: TGTGCCAGCAGCTTAGCGAGGAGACTAGCGGACACCGGGGAGCTGTTTTTT; cdr3_aa: CASSLARRLADTGELFF
clone_size: .; d_call: .; j_call: TRBJ2-7; v_call: TRBV6-5; cdr3_nt: TGTGCCAGCGGGACTCCGCGATTCCCCTACGAGCAGTACTTC; cdr3_aa: CASGTPRFPYEQYF
clone_size: .; d_call: TRBD2; j_call: TRBJ2-2; v_call: TRBV30; cdr3_nt: TGTGCCTGGAAGGGACGGGAGGTCACCGGGGAGCTGTTTTTT; cdr3_aa: CAWKGREVTGELFF
clone_size: .; d_call: TRBD2; j_call: TRBJ2-1; v_call: TRBV9; cdr3_nt: TGTGCCAGCAGCGTCCAAGGGACTAGCGGGATCAACCCTTACAATGAGCAGTTCTTC; cdr3_aa: CASSVQGTSGINPYNEQFF
clone_size: .; d_call: TRBD1; j_call: TRBJ1-1; v_call: TRBV29-1; cdr3_nt: TGCAGCGCCGGACAGGGTGGGACTGAAGCTTTCTTT; cdr3_aa: CSAGQGGTEAFF
clone_size: .; d_call: .; j_call: TRBJ1-5; v_call: TRBV15; cdr3_nt: TGTGCCACCAGCAGTGGCCAGACAAAGAATCAGCCCCAGCATTTT; cdr3_aa: CATSSGQTKNQPQHF
clone_size: .; d_call: TRBD2; j_call: TRBJ2-3; v_call: TRBV7-2; cdr3_nt: TGTGCCAGCAGCTTAGCCGCCCGCGGGGGGGCCGTAACAGATACGCAGTATTTT; cdr3_aa: CASSLAARGGAVTDTQYF
clone_size: .; d_call: .; j_call: TRBJ2-7; v_call: TRBV5-1; cdr3_nt: TGCGCCAGCAGCACGGAGGTCTGGGGAAAATCCTACGAGCAGTACTTC; cdr3_aa: CASSTEVWGKSYEQYF
clone_size: .; d_call: .; j_call: TRBJ1-4; v_call: TRBV4-1; cdr3_nt: TGCGCCAGCAGCCAGGATCCGGGACTGGGGGGTGAAAAACTGTTTTTT; cdr3_aa: CASSQDPGLGGEKLFF
clone_size: .; d_call: TRBD2; j_call: TRBJ2-7; v_call: TRBV27; cdr3_nt: TGTGCCAGCAGTCCCCCGGGACTACACTACGAGCAGTACTTC; cdr3_aa: CASSPPGLHYEQYF
clone_size: .; d_call: .; j_call: TRBJ2-5; v_call: TRBV7-7; cdr3_nt: TGTGCCAGCAGCTCGTACGGACAGAAGGAGACCCAGTACTTC; cdr3_aa: CASSSYGQKETQYF
clone_size: once; d_call: .; j_call: TRBJ1-3; v_call: TRBV28; cdr3_nt: TGTGCCAGCAGGGGGAGACAGGCCCCTTATGGAAACACCATATATTTT; cdr3_aa: CASRGRQAPYGNTIYF
clone_size: .; d_call: TRBD1; j_call: TRBJ2-5; v_call: TRBV4-1; cdr3_nt: TGCGCCAGCAGCCACCGCCTCCGGGACAGGGGATACGAGACCCAGTACTTC; cdr3_aa: CASSHRLRDRGYETQYF
clone_size: .; d_call: .; j_call: TRBJ1-4; v_call: TRBV28; cdr3_nt: TGTGCCAGCAGTGGAGGAAGGAGTGAAAAACTGTTTTTT; cdr3_aa: CASSGGRSEKLFF
clone_size: .; d_call: .; j_call: TRBJ2-7; v_call: TRBV10-2; cdr3_nt: TGCGCCTGCTCCGTCGGTTACGAGCAGTACTTC; cdr3_aa: CACSVGYEQYF
clone_size: .; d_call: TRBD1; j_call: TRBJ1-1; v_call: TRBV4-1; cdr3_nt: TGCGCCAGCAGCCAAGCCAAGACAGGGGAAAGGACTGAAGCTTTCTTT; cdr3_aa: CASSQAKTGERTEAFF
clone_size: few; d_call: TRBD1; j_call: TRBJ2-7; v_call: TRBV4-1; cdr3_nt: TGCGCCAGCAGCCTCACCTCCGGGACAGGGCCCCTCGAGCAGTACTTC; cdr3_aa: CASSLTSGTGPLEQYF
clone_size: .; d_call: .; j_call: TRBJ2-3; v_call: TRBV5-1; cdr3_nt: TGCGCCAGCAGCTTGCGGGGGGCAGCAGATACGCAGTATTTT; cdr3_aa: CASSLRGAADTQYF
clone_size: .; d_call: TRBD1; j_call: TRBJ1-2; v_call: TRBV28; cdr3_nt: TGTGCCAGCAGTGCGGGACAGTCGGGCTATGGCTACACCTTC; cdr3_aa: CASSAGQSGYGYTF
clone_size: .; d_call: .; j_call: TRBJ1-6; v_call: TRBV5-6; cdr3_nt: TGTGCCAGCAGCTTGGGGACACGCCTAAGCTCACCCCTCCACTTT; cdr3_aa: CASSLGTRLSSPLHF
clone_size: .; d_call: .; j_call: TRBJ2-3; v_call: TRBV28; cdr3_nt: TGTGCCAGCAGTCCCGGACTCACTAGGACGCAGTATTTT; cdr3_aa: CASSPGLTRTQYF
clone_size: .; d_call: TRBD1; j_call: TRBJ2-1; v_call: TRBV15; cdr3_nt: TGTGCCACCAGCCGATCAGGGGGCGGCAACAATGAGCAGTTCTTC; cdr3_aa: CATSRSGGGNNEQFF
clone_size: .; d_call: TRBD2; j_call: TRBJ2-7; v_call: TRBV27; cdr3_nt: TGTGCCAGCAGTCGCCAGCTAGCGGAGTCCTACGAGCAGTACTTC; cdr3_aa: CASSRQLAESYEQYF
clone_size: .; d_call: .; j_call: TRBJ2-1; v_call: TRBV4-3; cdr3_nt: TGCGCCAGCAGCCAAGACCACCCCGGGACTACTAGCGAGGGGGGGAATGAGCAGTTCTTC; cdr3_aa: CASSQDHPGTTSEGGNEQFF